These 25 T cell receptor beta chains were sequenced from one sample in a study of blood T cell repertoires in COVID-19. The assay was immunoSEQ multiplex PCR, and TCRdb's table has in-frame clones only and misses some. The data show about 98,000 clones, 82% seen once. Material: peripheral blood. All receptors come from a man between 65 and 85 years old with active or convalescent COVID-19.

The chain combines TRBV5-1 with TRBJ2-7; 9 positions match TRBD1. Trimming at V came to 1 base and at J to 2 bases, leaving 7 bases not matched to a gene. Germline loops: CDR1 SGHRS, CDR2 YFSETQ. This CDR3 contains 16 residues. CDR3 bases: TGCGCCAGCAGCTTGACCACAGGGGGCGCGGCCTACGAGCAGTACTTC. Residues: CASSLTTGGAAYEQYF.

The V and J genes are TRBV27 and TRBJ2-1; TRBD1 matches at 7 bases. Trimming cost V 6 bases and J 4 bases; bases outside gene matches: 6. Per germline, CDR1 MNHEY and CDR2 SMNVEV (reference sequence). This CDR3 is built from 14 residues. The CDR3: CASSRTGPYNEQFF. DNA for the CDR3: TGTGCCAGCAGCAGGACAGGACCGTACAATGAGCAGTTCTTC.

CDR3 region: CASSRQGAETQYF. The DNA of the CDR3 is TGTGCCAGCAGTCGACAGGGGGCTGAGACCCAGTACTTC. V usage is TRBV27 and J usage is TRBJ2-5; 10 nucleotides line up with TRBD1. CDR1 and CDR2 (germline): MNHEY, SMNVEV (reference sequence). J was trimmed by 5 bases and V by 5 bases; bases with no gene match: 2. The CDR3 totals 13 residues.

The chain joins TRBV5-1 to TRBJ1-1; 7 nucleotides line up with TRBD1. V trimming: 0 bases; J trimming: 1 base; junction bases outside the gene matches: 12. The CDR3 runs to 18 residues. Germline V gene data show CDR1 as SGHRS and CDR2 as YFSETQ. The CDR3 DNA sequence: TGCGCCAGCAGCTTGGCCTTTAGGAGGGGGCAGAGGAACACTGAAGCTTTCTTT. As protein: CASSLAFRRGQRNTEAFF.

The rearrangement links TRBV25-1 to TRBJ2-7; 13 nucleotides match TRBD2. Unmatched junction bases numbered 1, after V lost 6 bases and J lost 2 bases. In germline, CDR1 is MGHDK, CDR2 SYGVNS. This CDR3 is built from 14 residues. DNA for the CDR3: TGTGCCAGCAGGGGGACTAGCGGGGCCTACGAGCAGTACTTC. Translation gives CASRGTSGAYEQYF.

CDR3 DNA sequence: TGTGCCAGCAGCTACAGGGGGTTTTATTCACCCCTCCACTTT. Translating gives CASSYRGFYSPLHF. This chain connects TRBV6-5 to TRBJ1-6; 8 nucleotides agree with TRBD1. CDR1 and CDR2 from the germline V gene are MNHEY and SVGAGI. This CDR3 is built from 14 residues. After removal of 6 bases from V and 8 bases from J, the junction contained 6 bases not matched to a gene.

CDR3 sequence: CASSYGTTQETQYF. DNA of the CDR3: TGCGCCAGCAGCTATGGGACTACCCAAGAGACCCAGTACTTC. This chain connects TRBV5-1 to TRBJ2-5; 7 positions agree with TRBD2. The V and J ends lost 3 bases and 1 base, in that order; junction bases with no gene match: 3. The CDR3 consists of 14 residues. Germline CDR1 and CDR2: SGHRS and YFSETQ.

CDR3 DNA: TGTGCCCCCCCCGCCGGGTTTGAGAATGGCCCCTACAATGAGCAGTTCTTC. Protein sequence: CAPPAGFENGPYNEQFF. This chain connects TRBV24-1 to TRBJ2-1; no definite D call. Germline assignment: CDR1 KGHDR and CDR2 SFDVKD. CDR3 length equals 17 residues. V was cut by 12 bases and J by 2 bases, with 25 bases left in between.

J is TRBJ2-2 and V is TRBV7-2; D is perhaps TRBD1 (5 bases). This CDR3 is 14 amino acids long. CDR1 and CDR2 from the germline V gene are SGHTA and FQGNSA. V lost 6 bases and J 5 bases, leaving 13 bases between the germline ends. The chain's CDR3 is CASSSTAGTGELFF. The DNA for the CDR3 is TGTGCCAGCAGTTCAACCGCAGGGACCGGGGAGCTGTTTTTT.

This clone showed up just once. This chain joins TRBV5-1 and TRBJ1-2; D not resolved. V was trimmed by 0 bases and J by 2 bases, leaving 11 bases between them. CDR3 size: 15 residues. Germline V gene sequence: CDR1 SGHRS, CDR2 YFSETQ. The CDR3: CASSLGGIANYGYTF. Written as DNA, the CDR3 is TGCGCCAGCAGCTTGGGAGGGATTGCAAACTATGGCTACACCTTC. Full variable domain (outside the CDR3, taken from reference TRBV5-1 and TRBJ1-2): KAGVTQTPRYLIKTRGQQVTLSCSPISGHRSVSWYQQTPGQGLQFLFEYFSETQRNKGNFPGRFSGRQFSNSRSEMNVSTLELGDSALYLCASSLGGIANYGYTFGSGTRLTVV.

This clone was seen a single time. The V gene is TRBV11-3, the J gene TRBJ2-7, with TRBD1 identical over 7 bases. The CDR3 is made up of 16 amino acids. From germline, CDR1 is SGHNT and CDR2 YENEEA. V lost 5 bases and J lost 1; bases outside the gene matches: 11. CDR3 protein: CASSHGVQGTSYEQYF. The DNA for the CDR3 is TGTGCCAGCAGCCACGGGGTACAGGGGACATCCTACGAGCAGTACTTC.

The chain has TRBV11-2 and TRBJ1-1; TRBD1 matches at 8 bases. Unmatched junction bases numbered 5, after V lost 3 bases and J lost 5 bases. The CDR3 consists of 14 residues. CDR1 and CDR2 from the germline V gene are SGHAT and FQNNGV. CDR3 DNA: TGTGCCAGCAGCTTCGGACAGGGATCGACTGAAGCTTTCTTT. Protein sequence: CASSFGQGSTEAFF.

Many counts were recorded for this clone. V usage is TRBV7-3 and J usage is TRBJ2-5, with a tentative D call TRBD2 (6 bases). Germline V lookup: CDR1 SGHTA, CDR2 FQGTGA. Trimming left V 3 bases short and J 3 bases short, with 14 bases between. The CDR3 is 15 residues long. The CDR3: CASSLRGENKETQYF. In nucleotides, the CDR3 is TGTGCCAGCAGCTTGCGGGGCGAGAATAAAGAGACCCAGTACTTC.

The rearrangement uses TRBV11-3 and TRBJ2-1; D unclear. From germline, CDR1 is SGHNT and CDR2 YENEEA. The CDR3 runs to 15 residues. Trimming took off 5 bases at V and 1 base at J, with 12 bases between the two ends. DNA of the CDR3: TGTGCCAGCAGCCCGATTAGCCTTTCCTACAATGAGCAGTTCTTC. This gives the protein CASSPISLSYNEQFF.

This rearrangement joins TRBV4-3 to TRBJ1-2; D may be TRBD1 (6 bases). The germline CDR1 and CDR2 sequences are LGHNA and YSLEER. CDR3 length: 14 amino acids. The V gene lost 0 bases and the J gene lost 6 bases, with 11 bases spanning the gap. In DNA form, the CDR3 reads TGCGCCAGCAGCCAAGATCGGACAGTTAATGGCTACACCTTC. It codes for CASSQDRTVNGYTF.

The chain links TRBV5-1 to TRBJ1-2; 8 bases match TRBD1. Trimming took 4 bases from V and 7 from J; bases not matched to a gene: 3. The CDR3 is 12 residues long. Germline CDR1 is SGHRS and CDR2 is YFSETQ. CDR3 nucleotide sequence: TGCGCCAGCAGCCCGGACAGGGTTGGCTACACCTTC. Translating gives CASSPDRVGYTF.

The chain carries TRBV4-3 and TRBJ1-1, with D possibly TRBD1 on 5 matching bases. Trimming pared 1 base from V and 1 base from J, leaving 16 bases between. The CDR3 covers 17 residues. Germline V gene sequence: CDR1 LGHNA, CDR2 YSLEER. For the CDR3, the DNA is TGCGCCAGCAGCCAAGGACTGACAAGGGGCGGGAACACTGAAGCTTTCTTT. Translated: CASSQGLTRGGNTEAFF.

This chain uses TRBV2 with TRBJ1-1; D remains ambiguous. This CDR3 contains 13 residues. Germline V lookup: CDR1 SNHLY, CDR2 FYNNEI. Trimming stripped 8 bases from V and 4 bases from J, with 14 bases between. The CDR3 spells CASGEQEGTEAFF. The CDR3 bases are TGTGCCAGCGGAGAGCAGGAGGGCACTGAAGCTTTCTTT.

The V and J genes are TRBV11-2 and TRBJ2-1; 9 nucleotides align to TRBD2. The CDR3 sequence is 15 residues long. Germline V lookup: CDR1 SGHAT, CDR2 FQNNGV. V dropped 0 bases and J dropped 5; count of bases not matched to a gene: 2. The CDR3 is CASSLEAGGNNEQFF. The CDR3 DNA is TGTGCCAGCAGCTTAGAGGCGGGGGGGAACAATGAGCAGTTCTTC.

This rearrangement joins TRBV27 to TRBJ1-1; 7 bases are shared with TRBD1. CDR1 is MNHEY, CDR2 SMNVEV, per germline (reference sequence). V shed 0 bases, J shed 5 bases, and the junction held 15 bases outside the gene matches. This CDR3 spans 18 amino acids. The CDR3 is CASSLSSGRTGRRTEAFF. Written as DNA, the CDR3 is TGTGCCAGCAGTTTATCCTCCGGCCGGACAGGCAGAAGGACTGAAGCTTTCTTT.

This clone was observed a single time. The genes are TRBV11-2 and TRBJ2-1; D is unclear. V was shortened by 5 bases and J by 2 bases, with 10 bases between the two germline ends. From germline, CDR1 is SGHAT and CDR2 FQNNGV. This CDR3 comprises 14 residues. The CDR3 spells CASSPRQAYNEQFF. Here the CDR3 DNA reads TGTGCCAGCAGCCCGCGACAAGCCTACAATGAGCAGTTCTTC.

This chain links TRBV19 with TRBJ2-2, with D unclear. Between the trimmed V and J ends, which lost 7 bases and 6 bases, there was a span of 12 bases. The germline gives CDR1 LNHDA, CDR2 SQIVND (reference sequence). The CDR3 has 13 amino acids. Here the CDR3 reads CASKQLLAGELFF. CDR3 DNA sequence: TGTGCCAGTAAACAGCTTCTTGCCGGGGAGCTGTTTTTT.

CDR3 sequence reads: CASSPQGQANTEAFF. CDR3 sequence (DNA): TGTGCCAGCAGCCCCCAGGGACAGGCGAACACTGAAGCTTTCTTT. The V call is TRBV7-9, the J call TRBJ1-1; 8 bases match TRBD1. The CDR3 loop spans 15 amino acids. Germline assignment: CDR1 SEHNR and CDR2 FQNEAQ (reference sequence). Trimming cost V 5 bases and J 1 base; bases outside gene matches: 6.

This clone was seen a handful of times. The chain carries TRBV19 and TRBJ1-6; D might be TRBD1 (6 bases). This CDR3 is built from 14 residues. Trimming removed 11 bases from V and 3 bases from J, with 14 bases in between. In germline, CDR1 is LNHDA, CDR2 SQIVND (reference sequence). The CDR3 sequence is CASRSDSYNSPLHF. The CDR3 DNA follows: TGTGCCTCCAGATCGGACAGCTATAATTCACCCCTCCACTTT.

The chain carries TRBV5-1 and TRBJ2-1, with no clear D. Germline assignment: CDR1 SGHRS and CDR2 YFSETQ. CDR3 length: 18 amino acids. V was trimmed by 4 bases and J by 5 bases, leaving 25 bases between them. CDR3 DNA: TGCGCCAGCAGCCCCCATGGCGGCCACTTGGTGCTTAACAATGAGCAGTTCTTC. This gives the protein CASSPHGGHLVLNNEQFF.